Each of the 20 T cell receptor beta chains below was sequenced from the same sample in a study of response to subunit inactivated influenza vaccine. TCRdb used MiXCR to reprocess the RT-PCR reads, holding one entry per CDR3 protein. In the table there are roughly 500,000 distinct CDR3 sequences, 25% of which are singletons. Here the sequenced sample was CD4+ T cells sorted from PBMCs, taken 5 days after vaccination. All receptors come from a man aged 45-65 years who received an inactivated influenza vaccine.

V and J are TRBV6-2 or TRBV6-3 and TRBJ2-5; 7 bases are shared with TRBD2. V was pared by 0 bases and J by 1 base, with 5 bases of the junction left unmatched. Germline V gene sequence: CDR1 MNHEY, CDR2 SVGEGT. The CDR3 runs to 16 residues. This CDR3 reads CASSYSASGIQETQYF. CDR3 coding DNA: TGTGCCAGCAGTTACTCGGCTAGCGGTATCCAAGAGACCCAGTACTTC.

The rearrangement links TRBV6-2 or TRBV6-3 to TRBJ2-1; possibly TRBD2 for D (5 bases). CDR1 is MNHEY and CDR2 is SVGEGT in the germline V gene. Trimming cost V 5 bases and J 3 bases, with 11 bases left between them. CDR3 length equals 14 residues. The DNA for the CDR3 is TGTGCCAGCAGTGCACCCCGGGACTACAATGAGCAGTTCTTC. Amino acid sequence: CASSAPRDYNEQFF.

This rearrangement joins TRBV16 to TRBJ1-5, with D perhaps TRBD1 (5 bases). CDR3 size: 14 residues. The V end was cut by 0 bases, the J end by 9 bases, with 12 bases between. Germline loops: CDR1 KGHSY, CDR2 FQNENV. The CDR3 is CASSQSGEFRPQHF. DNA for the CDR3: TGTGCCAGCAGCCAATCGGGGGAGTTTCGGCCCCAGCATTTT.

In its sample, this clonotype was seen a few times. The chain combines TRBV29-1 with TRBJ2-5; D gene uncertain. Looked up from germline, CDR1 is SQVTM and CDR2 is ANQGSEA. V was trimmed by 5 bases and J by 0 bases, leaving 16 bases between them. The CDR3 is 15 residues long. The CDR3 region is CSVSSPGRDQETQYF. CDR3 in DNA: TGCAGCGTTAGCTCGCCGGGTCGGGACCAAGAGACCCAGTACTTC.

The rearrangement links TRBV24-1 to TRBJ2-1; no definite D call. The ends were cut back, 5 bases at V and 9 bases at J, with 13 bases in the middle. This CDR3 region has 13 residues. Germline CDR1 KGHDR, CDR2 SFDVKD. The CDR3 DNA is TGTGCCACCAGTGCCTACAGTTATTCTGAGCAGTTCTTC. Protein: CATSAYSYSEQFF.

The CDR3 spells CSVGQGDYEQYF. The CDR3 bases are TGCAGCGTTGGGCAGGGGGACTACGAGCAGTACTTC. The chain carries TRBV29-1 and TRBJ2-7; 7 positions match TRBD1. Germline CDR1 is SQVTM and CDR2 is ANQGSEA. This CDR3 spans 12 amino acids. Losses at the gene ends were 4 bases for V and 3 bases for J; bases not matched to a gene: 3.

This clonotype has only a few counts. The CDR3 region is CASSRGGSSYEQYF. The CDR3 nucleotides read TGTGCCAGCAGTCGCGGGGGCAGCTCCTACGAGCAGTACTTC. The rearrangement joins TRBV7-9 to TRBJ2-7, with D possibly being TRBD2 (7 bases). CDR1 SEHNR and CDR2 FQNEAQ come from the germline V gene (reference sequence). Trimming removed 6 bases at V and 0 bases at J, with 12 bases between. The CDR3 runs to 14 residues.

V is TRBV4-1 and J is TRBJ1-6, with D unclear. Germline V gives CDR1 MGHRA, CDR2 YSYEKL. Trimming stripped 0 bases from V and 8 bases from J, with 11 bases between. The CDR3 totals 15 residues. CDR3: CASSQDRQVDSPLHF. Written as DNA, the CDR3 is TGCGCCAGCAGCCAAGATCGGCAGGTAGATTCACCCCTCCACTTT.

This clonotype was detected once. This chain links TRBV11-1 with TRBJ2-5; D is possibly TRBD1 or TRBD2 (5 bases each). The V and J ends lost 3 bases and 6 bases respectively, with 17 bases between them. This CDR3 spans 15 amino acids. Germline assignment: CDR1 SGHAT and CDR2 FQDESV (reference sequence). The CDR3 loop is CASSFKPGLRQTQYF. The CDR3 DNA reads TGTGCCAGCAGCTTTAAGCCGGGGCTCAGGCAGACCCAGTACTTC.

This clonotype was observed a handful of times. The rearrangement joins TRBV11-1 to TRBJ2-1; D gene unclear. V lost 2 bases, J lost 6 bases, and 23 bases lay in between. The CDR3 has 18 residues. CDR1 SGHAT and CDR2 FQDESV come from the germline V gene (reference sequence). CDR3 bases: TGTGCCAGCAGCTTATTATTAATCTTGGGGAAATCTTCCAATGAGCAGTTCTTC. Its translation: CASSLLLILGKSSNEQFF.

DNA for the CDR3: TGTGCCAGCAACGACCGGGGCCGAGGGAACGAGCAGTACTTC. Translation: CASNDRGRGNEQYF. The chain links TRBV6-1 to TRBJ2-7; D could derive from TRBD1 or TRBD2 (5 bases each). Trimming removed 7 bases from V and 5 bases from J, with 18 bases in between. From germline, CDR1 is MNHNS and CDR2 SASEGT. The length of the CDR3 is 14 residues.

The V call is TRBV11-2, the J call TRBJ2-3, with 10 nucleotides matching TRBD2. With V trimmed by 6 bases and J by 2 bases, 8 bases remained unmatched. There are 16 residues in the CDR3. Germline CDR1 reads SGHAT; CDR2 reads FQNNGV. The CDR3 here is CASRAGTSDSTDTQYF. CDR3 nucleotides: TGTGCCAGCAGGGCCGGGACTAGCGACTCCACAGATACGCAGTATTTT.

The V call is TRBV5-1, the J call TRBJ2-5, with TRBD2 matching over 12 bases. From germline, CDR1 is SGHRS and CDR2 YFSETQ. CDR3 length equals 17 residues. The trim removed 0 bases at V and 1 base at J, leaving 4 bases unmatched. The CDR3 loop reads CASSLAPLAGGQETQYF. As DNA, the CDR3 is TGCGCCAGCAGCTTGGCCCCACTAGCGGGGGGCCAAGAGACCCAGTACTTC. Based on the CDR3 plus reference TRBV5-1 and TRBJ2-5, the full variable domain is KAGVTQTPRYLIKTRGQQVTLSCSPISGHRSVSWYQQTPGQGLQFLFEYFSETQRNKGNFPGRFSGRQFSNSRSEMNVSTLELGDSALYLCASSLAPLAGGQETQYFGPGTRLLVL.

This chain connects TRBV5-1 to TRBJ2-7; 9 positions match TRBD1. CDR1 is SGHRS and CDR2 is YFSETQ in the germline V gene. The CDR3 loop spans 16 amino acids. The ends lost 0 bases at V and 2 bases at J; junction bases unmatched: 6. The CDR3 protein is CASSLGGQGYPYEQYF. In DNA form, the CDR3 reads TGCGCCAGCAGCTTGGGGGGACAGGGATACCCCTACGAGCAGTACTTC.

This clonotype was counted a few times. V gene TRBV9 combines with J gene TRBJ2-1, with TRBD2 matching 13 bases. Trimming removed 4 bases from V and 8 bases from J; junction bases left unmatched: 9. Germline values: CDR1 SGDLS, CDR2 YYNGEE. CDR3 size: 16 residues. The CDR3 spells CASSPQLAGGGDEQFF. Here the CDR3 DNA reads TGTGCCAGCAGCCCACAACTAGCGGGAGGGGGGGATGAGCAGTTCTTC.

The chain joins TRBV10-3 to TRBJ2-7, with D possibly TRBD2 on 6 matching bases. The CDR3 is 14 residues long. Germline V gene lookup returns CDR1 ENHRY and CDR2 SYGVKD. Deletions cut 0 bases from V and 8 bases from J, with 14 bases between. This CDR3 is CAISESTLAGKQYF. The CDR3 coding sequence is TGTGCCATCAGTGAGTCGACTCTGGCGGGGAAGCAGTACTTC.

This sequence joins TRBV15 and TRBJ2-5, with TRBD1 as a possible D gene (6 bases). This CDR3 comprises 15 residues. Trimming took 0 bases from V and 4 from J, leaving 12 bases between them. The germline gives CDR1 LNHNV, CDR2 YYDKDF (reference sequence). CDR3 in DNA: TGTGCCACCAGCAGAGATATTACAGGGAGAGAGACCCAGTACTTC. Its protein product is CATSRDITGRETQYF. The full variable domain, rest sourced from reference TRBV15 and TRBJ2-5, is DAMVIQNPRYQVTQFGKPVTLSCSQTLNHNVMYWYQQKSSQAPKLLFHYYDKDFNNEADTPDNFQSRRPNTSFCFLDIRSPGLGDTAMYLCATSRDITGRETQYFGPGTRLLVL.

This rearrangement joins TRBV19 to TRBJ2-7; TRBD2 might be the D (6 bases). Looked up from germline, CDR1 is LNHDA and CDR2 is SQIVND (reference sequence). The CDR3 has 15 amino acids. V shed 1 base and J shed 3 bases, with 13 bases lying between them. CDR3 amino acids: CASSIGGAQYYEQYF. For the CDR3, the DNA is TGTGCCAGTAGTATAGGCGGGGCCCAATACTACGAGCAGTACTTC.

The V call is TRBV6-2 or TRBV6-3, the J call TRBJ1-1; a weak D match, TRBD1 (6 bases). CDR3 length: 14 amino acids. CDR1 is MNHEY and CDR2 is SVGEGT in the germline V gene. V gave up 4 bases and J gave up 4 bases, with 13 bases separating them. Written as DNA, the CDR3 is TGTGCCAGCAGTTCCTCCAGGGGTTTCACTGAAGCTTTCTTT. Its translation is CASSSSRGFTEAFF.

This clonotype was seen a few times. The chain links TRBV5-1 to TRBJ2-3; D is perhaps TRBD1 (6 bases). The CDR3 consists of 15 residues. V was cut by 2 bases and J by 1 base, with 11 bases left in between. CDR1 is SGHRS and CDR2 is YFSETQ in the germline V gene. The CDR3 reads CASSLLQGGTDTQYF. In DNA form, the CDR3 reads TGCGCCAGCAGCTTACTACAGGGCGGCACAGATACGCAGTATTTT.